Below are 29 T cell receptor beta chains sequenced from a single sample in a study of HIV-infected children after antiretroviral therapy interruption. Treatment reported: PENTA 11 planned treatment interruption arm or continuous ART arm. A 3' RACE protocol on RNA, with unique molecular identifiers, produced the TCR library. TCRdb reprocessed the 3' RACE reads via MiXCR and lists one record per CDR3 protein. The sample lists about 89,000 distinct CDR3 sequences; about 7.2% were seen once. This specimen was CD45RA+ CD4+ T cells from PBMCs, pooled from several time points, taken from a donor given antiretroviral therapy, either interrupted or continuous. Described subset: naive CD4+ CD45RA+ CD45RO- T cells. Receptors originate from a pool of human donors with HIV.

This clonotype appeared many times. This chain connects TRBV4-1 to TRBJ1-2; D is uncertain. This CDR3 is built from 14 residues. Trimming removed 0 bases at V and 8 bases at J, with 13 bases between. Germline CDR1 and CDR2: MGHRA and YSYEKL. The CDR3 sequence: CASSQDRKIEGYTF. Written as DNA, the CDR3 is TGCGCCAGCAGCCAAGATAGGAAGATTGAGGGCTACACCTTC.

The V call is TRBV2, the J call TRBJ1-3, with a weak D call TRBD1 (5 bases). Deletions cut 8 bases from V and 2 bases from J, with 10 bases between. The CDR3 contains 13 residues. The germline gives CDR1 SNHLY, CDR2 FYNNEI. The CDR3 protein is CASLMGAGNTIYF. Here the CDR3 DNA reads TGTGCCAGCCTGATGGGGGCTGGAAACACCATATATTTT. Based on the CDR3 plus reference TRBV2 and TRBJ1-3, the full variable domain is EPEVTQTPSHQVTQMGQEVILRCVPISNHLYFYWYRQILGQKVEFLVSFYNNEISEKSEIFDDQFSVERPDGSNFTLKIRSTKLEDSAMYFCASLMGAGNTIYFGEGSWLTVV.

This clonotype was picked up many times. This chain uses TRBV2 with TRBJ1-5; 10 bases align to TRBD1. The germline CDR1 and CDR2 sequences are SNHLY and FYNNEI. V was pared by 4 bases and J by 0 bases, with 12 bases of the junction left unmatched. The CDR3 contains 19 residues. CDR3 loop: CASSVRLDRGTTSNQPQHF. The CDR3 DNA is TGTGCCAGCAGTGTGAGACTGGACAGGGGGACTACTAGCAATCAGCCCCAGCATTTT.

This clonotype was observed many times. The chain uses TRBV19 and TRBJ2-4, with 11 bases identical to TRBD2. Germline CDR1 LNHDA, CDR2 SQIVND (reference sequence). J gave up 13 bases and V 2 bases, and 7 bases lay outside the gene matches. The CDR3 contains 14 residues. CDR3 nucleotides: TGTGCCAGTAGTATACAGTCTAGCGGGGGGCCGCAGTACTTC. It translates to CASSIQSSGGPQYF.

This clonotype appeared a few times. The chain has TRBV5-1 and TRBJ2-4; TRBD1 or TRBD2 may be the D gene (5 bases each). This CDR3 is 15 amino acids long. The germline V gene has CDR1 SGHRS and CDR2 YFSETQ. V gave up 1 base and J gave up 2 bases, with 10 bases separating them. CDR3 sequence (DNA): TGCGCCAGCAGCTTGAAAGGGGAGTCCAAAAACATTCAGTACTTC. It codes for CASSLKGESKNIQYF.

In this sample, this clonotype turned up many times. V usage is TRBV7-3 and J usage is TRBJ2-3, with 10 nucleotides matching TRBD2. This CDR3 contains 16 residues. Trimming removed 5 bases from V and 5 bases from J; junction bases left unmatched: 10. CDR1 and CDR2 from the germline V gene are SGHTA and FQGTGA. The CDR3 reads CASSLNYLAGEDTQYF. CDR3 sequence (DNA): TGTGCCAGCAGCCTTAATTATCTAGCGGGGGAAGATACGCAGTATTTT.

This clonotype was observed many times. The chain joins TRBV5-1 to TRBJ2-1; TRBD2 is a possible D gene (5 bases). This CDR3 comprises 12 residues. The germline V gene encodes CDR1 SGHRS and CDR2 YFSETQ. Trimming pared 0 bases from V and 9 bases from J, leaving 7 bases between. The DNA for the CDR3 is TGCGCCAGCAGCTTGGGGGCGGGTGAGCAGTTCTTC. It encodes CASSLGAGEQFF.

This clonotype was picked up many times. The gene calls are TRBV7-2 and TRBJ1-6, with D hard to call. The germline CDR1 and CDR2 sequences are SGHTA and FQGNSA. V lost 4 bases and J 7 bases, leaving 8 bases between the germline ends. The CDR3 covers 13 residues. The CDR3 region has the DNA TGTGCCAGCAGCTCCTTACAGAATTCACCCCTCCACTTT. Encoded protein: CASSSLQNSPLHF. Combining the CDR3 with reference TRBV7-2 and TRBJ1-6 gives the whole variable domain GAGVSQSPSNKVTEKGKDVELRCDPISGHTALYWYRQSLGQGLEFLIYFQGNSAPDKSGLPSDRFSAERTGGSVSTLTIQRTQQEDSAVYLCASSSLQNSPLHFGNGTRLTVT.

Ten or more counts support this clonotype. The V call is TRBV5-1, the J call TRBJ1-1; D uncertain. Germline CDR1 SGHRS, CDR2 YFSETQ. The V end lost 3 bases, the J end lost 1 base, and 13 bases lay between the germline ends. The CDR3 has 15 amino acids. The CDR3 sequence is CASSSDRAPNTEAFF. The CDR3 DNA reads as TGCGCCAGCAGCTCAGACCGGGCCCCGAACACTGAAGCTTTCTTT.

This clonotype was picked up many times. The J gene is TRBJ1-1, the V gene TRBV27; tentative D call: TRBD1 (6 bases). The CDR3 spans 20 residues. Between the trimmed V and J ends, which lost 5 bases and 5 bases, there was a span of 33 bases. CDR1 MNHEY and CDR2 SMNVEV come from the germline V gene (reference sequence). CDR3 amino acids: CASSPPVLMDLTARGTEAFF. The CDR3 nucleotides read TGTGCCAGCAGTCCCCCTGTACTTATGGATCTGACGGCTAGGGGGACTGAAGCTTTCTTT.

This clonotype was counted at least ten times. The chain recombines TRBV6-5 with TRBJ1-5; D gene uncertain. V shed 0 bases and J shed 0 bases, with 6 bases lying between them. This CDR3 has 15 amino acids. Germline-derived CDR1 and CDR2 are MNHEY and SVGAGI. The DNA of the CDR3 is TGTGCCAGCAGTTACTCGGTCAATAGCAATCAGCCCCAGCATTTT. This gives the protein CASSYSVNSNQPQHF.

This clonotype was seen ten or more times. This chain uses TRBV6-5 with TRBJ2-6; D remains ambiguous. CDR3 length equals 14 residues. V was cut by 0 bases and J by 2 bases, with 2 bases left in between. The germline gives CDR1 MNHEY, CDR2 SVGAGI. CDR3 loop: CASSYSTGANVLTF. The CDR3 DNA reads as TGTGCCAGCAGTTACTCGACTGGGGCCAACGTCCTGACTTTC.

The CDR3 loop reads CASSMVRGGVTGELFF. The CDR3 nucleotides are TGTGCCAGTAGTATGGTTCGGGGCGGCGTCACCGGGGAGCTGTTTTTT. This rearrangement joins TRBV19 to TRBJ2-2, with D perhaps assigned TRBD1 or TRBD2 (5 bases each). Germline CDR1 LNHDA, CDR2 SQIVND (reference sequence). Trimming stripped 3 bases from V and 4 bases from J, with 15 bases between. The CDR3 is 16 residues long.

In its sample, this clonotype was seen a few times. This chain links TRBV12-3 or TRBV12-4 with TRBJ2-3, with 12 bases matching TRBD2. V shed 4 bases and J 4 bases; nucleotides not matched to a gene: 6. The CDR3 is 16 amino acids. CDR3 sequence reads: CASSSRTSGISDTQYF. DNA for the CDR3: TGTGCCAGCAGTTCCCGGACTAGCGGGATCTCAGATACGCAGTATTTT.

The sample holds a few counts of this clonotype. The junction does not match germline at one end; this may be a read error. This chain connects TRBV4-2 to TRBJ2-3; D could derive from TRBD1 or TRBD2 (5 bases each). In germline, CDR1 is LGHNA, CDR2 YNFKEQ. This CDR3 contains 16 residues. CDR3 in amino acids: CASSQDSGGSAETLYF. In nucleotides, the CDR3 is TGTGCCAGCAGCCAAGATTCTGGGGGTAGTGCAGAAACGCTGTATTTT.

This clonotype appeared many times. The junction shows a germline mismatch at one end, possibly a read error. CDR3 bases: TGTGCCTGGAGTCTCGAGGACAACAACCAGGCTCCGCTTTTT. Its translation is CAWSLEDNNQAPLF. The rearrangement links TRBV30 to TRBJ1-5; weak D call: TRBD1 (5 bases). The germline V gene encodes CDR1 GTSNPN and CDR2 SVGIG (reference sequence). This CDR3 is built from 14 residues. Full variable domain (remainder filled in from reference TRBV30 and TRBJ1-5): SQTIHQWPATLVQPVGSPLSLECTVEGTSNPNLYWYRQAAGRGLQLLFYSVGIGQISSEVPQNLSASRPQDRQFILSSKKLLLSDSGFYLCAWSLEDNNQAPLFGDGTRLSIL.

CDR3 protein: CASSSQGLDYGYTF. In DNA form, the CDR3 reads TGTGCCAGCAGTTCCCAGGGGCTTGACTATGGCTACACCTTC. The chain is built from TRBV6-2 or TRBV6-3 and TRBJ1-2, with D maybe TRBD1 (6 bases). V lost 4 bases to trimming and J lost 3 bases, with 12 bases between them. CDR3 length: 14 residues. From germline, CDR1 is MNHEY and CDR2 SVGEGT.

This clonotype was recorded at least ten times. The rearrangement joins TRBV19 to TRBJ1-6, with D possibly matching TRBD1 (5 bases). With 0 bases removed from V and 11 bases from J, the gap between germline ends came to 8 bases. From germline, CDR1 is LNHDA and CDR2 SQIVND (reference sequence). This CDR3 spans 13 amino acids. The CDR3 DNA reads as TGTGCCAGTAGTATAGATCGGGGGACACCCCTCCACTTT. This encodes CASSIDRGTPLHF.

In this sample, this clonotype turned up many times. The V call is TRBV9, the J call TRBJ2-2; the match to TRBD1 covers 8 bases. The V and J ends lost 4 bases and 1 base, in that order; junction bases with no gene match: 9. Germline loops: CDR1 SGDLS, CDR2 YYNGEE. The CDR3 runs to 17 residues. The CDR3 loop is CASSPLRGQLNTGELFF. CDR3 DNA sequence: TGTGCCAGCAGCCCTCTCAGGGGGCAACTGAACACCGGGGAGCTGTTTTTT.

This clonotype has a count of ten or more. The chain recombines TRBV28 with TRBJ2-3; a weak D match, TRBD1 (6 bases). The germline CDR1 and CDR2 sequences are MDHEN and SYDVKM. The CDR3 extends over 14 amino acids. The V end lost 6 bases, the J end lost 5 bases, and 15 bases lay between the germline ends. The CDR3 nucleotides are TGTGCCAGCAGCATCGCCAGGGGCAGAGATACGCAGTATTTT. As protein: CASSIARGRDTQYF.

In its sample, this clonotype was seen a few times. The chain couples TRBV19 to TRBJ1-2; D not resolved. The germline CDR1 and CDR2 sequences are LNHDA and SQIVND (reference sequence). V was trimmed by 4 bases and J by 6 bases, leaving 6 bases between them. CDR3 length: 11 amino acids. CDR3 loop: CASSTRDGYTF. DNA for the CDR3: TGTGCCAGTAGTACTCGGGATGGCTACACCTTC.

This clonotype appeared many times. The chain is built from TRBV7-2 and TRBJ2-7; TRBD2 matches at 7 bases. Germline CDR1 is SGHTA and CDR2 is FQGNSA. The CDR3 contains 15 residues. Trimming took 1 base from V and 1 from J; bases not matched to a gene: 4. This chain's CDR3 is CASSLGTSGSYEQYF. Written as DNA, the CDR3 is TGTGCCAGCAGCTTAGGGACTAGTGGGTCCTACGAGCAGTACTTC.

This clonotype has a count of ten or more. The V gene is TRBV6-1, the J gene TRBJ1-2; 9 bases map to TRBD1. The V and J ends lost 6 bases and 0 bases, in that order; junction bases with no gene match: 5. CDR3 length equals 15 residues. Looked up from germline, CDR1 is MNHNS and CDR2 is SASEGT. Here the CDR3 reads CASRNTGGPNYGYTF. CDR3 coding DNA: TGTGCCAGCAGGAACACAGGGGGCCCTAACTATGGCTACACCTTC.

This clonotype was counted many times. The chain combines TRBV3-1 with TRBJ1-6, with D unclear. The V gene's germline CDR1 is LGHDT and CDR2 YNNKEL (reference sequence). V was shortened by 2 bases and J by 7 bases, with 15 bases between the two germline ends. The CDR3 runs 16 residues. The CDR3 nucleotides are TGTGCCAGCAGCCAACGAACGGGCAGCACAAATTCACCCCTCCACTTT. Translating it yields CASSQRTGSTNSPLHF.

This clonotype was recorded many times. The rearrangement joins TRBV15 to TRBJ2-3; D gene ambiguous. Germline assignment: CDR1 LNHNV and CDR2 YYDKDF (reference sequence). The CDR3 covers 13 residues. V lost 3 bases to trimming and J lost 5 bases, with 9 bases between them. The CDR3 nucleotides are TGTGCCACCAGCAGGGGTTTGGGAGATACGCAGTATTTT. Amino acids: CATSRGLGDTQYF.

There are many counts of this clonotype. The chain carries TRBV12-3 or TRBV12-4 and TRBJ2-1, with D possibly matching TRBD2 (6 bases). The CDR3 has 15 amino acids. V was pared by 8 bases and J by 3 bases, with 17 bases between. The CDR3 sequence: CASAIRGRSYNEQFF. CDR3 nucleotides: TGTGCCAGCGCCATTCGGGGGAGAAGCTACAATGAGCAGTTCTTC.

In its sample, this clonotype was seen many times. One junction end disagrees with the germline gene, perhaps due to a read error. This chain links TRBV30 with TRBJ2-3, with D unresolved. Per germline, CDR1 GTSNPN and CDR2 SVGIG (reference sequence). This CDR3 comprises 14 residues. The CDR3 protein is CAWSLVGSAETLYF. The CDR3 region has the DNA TGTGCCTGGAGTCTAGTTGGTAGTGCAGAAACGCTGTATTTT.

This clonotype was observed at least ten times. The J gene is TRBJ2-2, the V gene TRBV12-3 or TRBV12-4; D is unresolved. Deletions cut 7 bases from V and 13 bases from J, with 13 bases between. This CDR3 has 11 residues. The CDR3 sequence: CASTSTQRLFF. The CDR3 DNA sequence: TGTGCCAGCACCAGCACCCAGAGGCTGTTTTTT.

This clonotype was recorded many times. The chain has TRBV4-2 and TRBJ2-5, with D unclear. Germline V CDR1 and CDR2: LGHNA, YNFKEQ. Trimming took 1 base from V and 5 from J, leaving 11 bases between them. This CDR3 contains 14 residues. The DNA of the CDR3 is TGTGCCAGCAGCCAAGCTAATTTTGAGGAGACCCAGTACTTC. It specifies CASSQANFEETQYF.